This T cell receptor (beta chain) was recorded in a study of monozygotic twins with inflammatory bowel disease. Whole blood supplied total RNA, and T cells were not sorted. The CDR3 consists of 15 residues. Per the germline V gene, CDR1 is DFQATT and CDR2 is SNEGSKA (reference sequence). With respect to this clonotype: Its specificity is not known.

The study's findings and limits: IBD patients share fewer clonotypes with other people than healthy twins do, especially with disease activity. On the inverse Simpson index, IBD patients scored lower for TCRbeta diversity than healthy co-twins.

UMIs with a 6-nucleotide sample barcode were added by template switching. From the 5' RACE reads, TCRdb lists one entry per CDR3 protein and no DNA. This sample contains 300,000 to 450,000 distinct CDR3 sequences. The sequenced material came from blood. This TCR came from a human donor with ulcerative colitis or Crohn's disease, or a healthy co-twin of an affected twin (not recorded which). The chain employs TRBV20-1 and TRBJ2-1; absent DNA, TCRdb's TRBD1 call cannot be checked. CDR3 protein: CSARDPGQGYNEQFF.